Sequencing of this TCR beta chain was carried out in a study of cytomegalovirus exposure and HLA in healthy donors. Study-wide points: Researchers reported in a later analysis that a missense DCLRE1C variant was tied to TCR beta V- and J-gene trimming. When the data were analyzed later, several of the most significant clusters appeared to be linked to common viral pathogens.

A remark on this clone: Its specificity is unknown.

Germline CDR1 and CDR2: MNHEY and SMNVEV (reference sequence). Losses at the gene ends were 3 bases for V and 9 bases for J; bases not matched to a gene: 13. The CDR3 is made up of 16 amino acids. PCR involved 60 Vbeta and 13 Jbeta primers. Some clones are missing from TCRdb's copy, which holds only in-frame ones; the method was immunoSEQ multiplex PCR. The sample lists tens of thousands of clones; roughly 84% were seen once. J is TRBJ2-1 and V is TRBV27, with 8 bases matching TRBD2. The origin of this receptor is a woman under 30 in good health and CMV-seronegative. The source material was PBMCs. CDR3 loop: CASSLAGVAGIFEQFF. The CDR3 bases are TGTGCCAGCAGTTTGGCAGGAGTAGCGGGGATATTTGAGCAGTTCTTC.